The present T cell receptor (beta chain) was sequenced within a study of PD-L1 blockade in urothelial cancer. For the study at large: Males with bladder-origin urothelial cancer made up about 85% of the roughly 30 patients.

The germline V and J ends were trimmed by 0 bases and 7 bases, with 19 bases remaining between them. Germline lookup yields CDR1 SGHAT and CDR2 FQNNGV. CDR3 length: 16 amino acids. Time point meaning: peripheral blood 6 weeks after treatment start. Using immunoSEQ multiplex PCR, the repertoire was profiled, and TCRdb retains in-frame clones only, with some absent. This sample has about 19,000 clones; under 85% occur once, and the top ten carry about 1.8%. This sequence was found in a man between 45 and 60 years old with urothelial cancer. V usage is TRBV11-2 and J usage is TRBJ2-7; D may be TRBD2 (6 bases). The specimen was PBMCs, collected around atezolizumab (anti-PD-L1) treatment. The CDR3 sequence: CASSLDQAGSWGEQYF. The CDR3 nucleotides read TGTGCCAGCAGCTTAGATCAAGCGGGCTCGTGGGGGGAGCAGTACTTC.